The TCR beta chain described here comes from a study of shared clonotypes between healthy human individuals. Study-wide results and caveats: Collection of samples was limited to blood; tissue repertoires likely differ.

A word on this clone: Antigen unknown.

The authors distributed each subset's genomic DNA evenly over several immunoSEQ plates. Some 29,000 T cell genomes (approximately 0.2 ug DNA) went into each sorted-subset replicate. Generated by immunoSEQ multiplex PCR, the TCRdb table keeps only in-frame clones and is missing some. The sample carries hundreds of thousands of clones, 90% to 95% recorded once. The CDR3 is 16 amino acids. Germline V lookup: CDR1 SGHTS, CDR2 YDEGEE. Naive CD8 populations comprised CD45RO-negative cells positively selected for CCR7, excluding terminally differentiated effector memory CD45RA+ cells. The study drew its donors from healthy HIV-negative adults without recent acute infections or vaccinations.

Sequencing was done on a sample of naive CD8+ T cells sorted from blood. The V call is TRBV5-8, the J call TRBJ2-5; maybe TRBD2 (5 bases). The J call may be mistaken, given a closer DNA end match to TRBJ2-7. The receptor's source is a woman aged 25 to 39 in good health. This CDR3 reads CASSLANREGIYEQYF. The CDR3 bases are TGTGCCAGCAGCTTGGCCAATCGGGAAGGTATTTACGAGCAGTACTTC.